A single sample gave rise to the 20 T cell receptor beta chains below, sequenced in a study of blood T cell repertoires in COVID-19. Profiling relied on immunoSEQ multiplex PCR, and the TCRdb table lists in-frame clones only, not all of them. Of some 150,000 clones in the sample, roughly four fifths are singletons; the top ten hold 1.6%. The sample comprised peripheral blood. Receptors were obtained from a human donor in a cohort sampled during active COVID-19.

The rearrangement joins TRBV2 to TRBJ2-5; 8 bases fit TRBD2. The trim removed 4 bases at V and 4 bases at J, leaving 8 bases unmatched. The CDR3 runs to 15 residues. CDR1 SNHLY and CDR2 FYNNEI come from the germline V gene. The CDR3 DNA sequence: TGTGCCAGCAGTGTTTTAGGCGGGAGGAGAGAGACCCAGTACTTC. Protein product: CASSVLGGRRETQYF.

This rearrangement joins TRBV3-1 (or the pseudogene TRBV3-2) to TRBJ2-5; 7 bases align to TRBD2. The CDR3 contains 15 residues. Per the germline V gene, CDR1 is LGHDT and CDR2 is YNNKEL (reference sequence). Trimming cost V 5 bases and J 3 bases; bases outside gene matches: 9. For the CDR3, the DNA is TGTGCCAGCAGCTACCTCGGGGGGTGGAAAGAGACCCAGTACTTC. Translation: CASSYLGGWKETQYF.

CDR3 region: CASSLVQANTGELFF. The CDR3 DNA reads TGTGCCAGCAGCTTAGTACAGGCTAACACCGGGGAGCTGTTTTTT. The J gene is TRBJ2-2, the V gene TRBV11-2, with a tentative D call TRBD1 (5 bases). In germline, CDR1 is SGHAT, CDR2 FQNNGV. This CDR3 spans 15 amino acids. V was shortened by 1 base and J by 2 bases, with 8 bases between the two germline ends.

This clone was counted only a few times. The CDR3 DNA is TGTGCCAGCAGTGAATTTGGGCTCCAGGGGTACTATGGCTACACCTTC. Its protein is CASSEFGLQGYYGYTF. This sequence joins TRBV25-1 and TRBJ1-2; maybe TRBD1 (6 bases). Trimming pared 1 base from V and 3 bases from J, leaving 15 bases between. This CDR3 is 16 amino acids long. From germline, CDR1 is MGHDK and CDR2 SYGVNS.

This sequence joins TRBV5-6 and TRBJ1-2; TRBD1 might be the D (6 bases). Germline V CDR1 and CDR2: SGHDT, YYEEEE. The CDR3 is 16 amino acids. V lost 0 bases and J 4 bases, leaving 16 bases between the germline ends. Here the CDR3 reads CASSLEGGVLSYGYTF. CDR3 sequence (DNA): TGTGCCAGCAGCTTGGAAGGGGGGGTTTTATCCTATGGCTACACCTTC. Filled out from reference TRBV5-6 and TRBJ1-2, the complete variable domain reads DAGVTQSPTHLIKTRGQQVTLRCSPKSGHDTVSWYQQALGQGPQFIFQYYEEEERQRGNFPDRFSGHQFPNYSSELNVNALLLGDSALYLCASSLEGGVLSYGYTFGSGTRLTVV.

The V gene is TRBV11-1, the J gene TRBJ1-1; D is unclear. Germline V lookup: CDR1 SGHAT, CDR2 FQDESV (reference sequence). The CDR3 length is 13 residues. Trimming cost V 5 bases and J 0 bases, with 7 bases left between them. The CDR3 DNA reads TGTGCCAGCAGCGCGAATATGAACACTGAAGCTTTCTTT. Amino acid sequence: CASSANMNTEAFF.

The chain employs TRBV5-1 and TRBJ2-3, with D maybe TRBD2 (6 bases). The V gene's germline CDR1 is SGHRS and CDR2 YFSETQ. CDR3 length equals 17 residues. The V gene lost 0 bases and the J gene lost 0 bases, with 14 bases spanning the gap. Written as DNA, the CDR3 is TGCGCCAGCAGCTTGGCTCTAGCGTCCTATAGCACAGATACGCAGTATTTT. Translating it yields CASSLALASYSTDTQYF.

V and J are TRBV29-1 and TRBJ2-7; TRBD1 aligns across 8 bases. After removal of 3 bases from V and 6 bases from J, the junction contained 13 bases not matched to a gene. The V gene's germline CDR1 is SQVTM and CDR2 ANQGSEA. CDR3 length: 15 amino acids. CDR3: CSVDRGRRGTGEQYF. DNA for the CDR3: TGCAGCGTTGACAGGGGGCGAAGGGGCACCGGCGAGCAGTACTTC.

The rearrangement links TRBV28 to TRBJ2-5, with D tentatively TRBD1 (6 bases). The germline gives CDR1 MDHEN, CDR2 SYDVKM. The CDR3 has 14 residues. Trimming cost V 5 bases and J 7 bases, with 17 bases left between them. In DNA form, the CDR3 reads TGTGCCAGCAGTCCCAGACAGGACATTGGGACCCAGTACTTC. Translation: CASSPRQDIGTQYF.

The chain uses TRBV7-3 and TRBJ2-2; TRBD2 agrees at 7 bases. Germline assignment: CDR1 SGHTA and CDR2 FQGTGA. Trimming removed 5 bases from V and 1 base from J; junction bases left unmatched: 1. The CDR3 contains 14 residues. CDR3 coding DNA: TGTGCCAGCAGCCCTAGCGGGAACACCGGGGAGCTGTTTTTT. Amino acids: CASSPSGNTGELFF.

V is TRBV11-1 and J is TRBJ2-4; D uncertain. The V end lost 5 bases, the J end lost 1 base, and 9 bases lay between the germline ends. This CDR3 is built from 14 residues. Germline CDR1 reads SGHAT; CDR2 reads FQDESV (reference sequence). The CDR3 here is CASSRMEAKNIQYF. Here the CDR3 DNA reads TGTGCCAGCAGCAGGATGGAGGCCAAAAACATTCAGTACTTC. Full variable domain (remainder filled in from reference TRBV11-1 and TRBJ2-4): EAEVAQSPRYKITEKSQAVAFWCDPISGHATLYWYRQILGQGPELLVQFQDESVVDDSQLPKDRFSAERLKGVDSTLKIQPAELGDSAMYLCASSRMEAKNIQYFGAGTRLSVL.

This clone was detected only a few times. V usage is TRBV5-1 and J usage is TRBJ1-5; possibly TRBD1 for D (5 bases). The CDR3 is made up of 14 amino acids. CDR1 and CDR2 (germline): SGHRS, YFSETQ. The V gene lost 0 bases and the J gene lost 9 bases, with 13 bases spanning the gap. The chain's CDR3 is CASSLGDTGRPQHF. The CDR3 DNA reads as TGCGCCAGCAGCTTGGGAGACACAGGTCGGCCCCAGCATTTT.

J is TRBJ1-2 and V is TRBV7-2; D unclear. V was pared by 2 bases and J by 2 bases, with 3 bases between. This CDR3 comprises 12 residues. Germline-derived CDR1 and CDR2 are SGHTA and FQGNSA. Here the CDR3 DNA reads TGTGCCAGCAGCTTACTGAACTATGGCTACACCTTC. Amino acids: CASSLLNYGYTF.

V is TRBV14 and J is TRBJ1-6; D call uncertain. Germline V gene lookup returns CDR1 SGHDN and CDR2 FVKESK. The CDR3 spans 15 residues. V lost 1 base to trimming and J lost 7 bases, with 11 bases between them. CDR3 amino acids: CASSQAAPRNSPLHF. In DNA form, the CDR3 reads TGTGCCAGCAGCCAAGCGGCCCCGAGGAATTCACCCCTCCACTTT.

There are a few counts of this clone. The rearrangement uses TRBV5-1 and TRBJ1-1, with D unclear. CDR1 and CDR2 from the germline V gene are SGHRS and YFSETQ. V lost 5 bases to trimming and J lost 3 bases, with 14 bases between them. This CDR3 comprises 14 residues. The CDR3 sequence is CASSSWRGDTEAFF. The CDR3 nucleotides read TGCGCCAGCAGTTCCTGGCGAGGTGACACTGAAGCTTTCTTT.

With respect to this clone: This specimen includes other DNA sequences encoding the same CDR3. The V and J genes are TRBV9 and TRBJ2-1, with TRBD2 matching over 7 bases. CDR1 is SGDLS, CDR2 YYNGEE, per germline. Unmatched junction bases numbered 5, after V lost 2 bases and J lost 3 bases. The CDR3 sequence is 15 residues long. The CDR3 loop reads CASSVGGGNYNEQFF. CDR3 coding DNA: TGTGCCAGCAGCGTGGGGGGAGGGAACTACAATGAGCAGTTCTTC. Complete variable domain (other parts from reference TRBV9 and TRBJ2-1): DSGVTQTPKHLITATGQRVTLRCSPRSGDLSVYWYQQSLDQGLQFLIQYYNGEERAKGNILERFSAQQFPDLHSELNLSSLELGDSALYFCASSVGGGNYNEQFFGPGTRLTVL.

The gene calls are TRBV15 and TRBJ2-1; weak D call: TRBD2 (6 bases). CDR3 length: 14 residues. The V and J ends lost 4 bases and 7 bases respectively, with 14 bases between them. Germline V gene data show CDR1 as LNHNV and CDR2 as YYDKDF (reference sequence). Written as DNA, the CDR3 is TGTGCCACCAGCACTTCTGGCGGGAAGAATGAGCAGTTCTTC. Translating it yields CATSTSGGKNEQFF.

This rearrangement joins TRBV18 to TRBJ1-3, with D maybe TRBD1 (6 bases). Germline CDR1 and CDR2: KGHSH and LQKENI. The CDR3 runs 14 residues. The V gene lost 2 bases and the J gene lost 1 base, with 6 bases spanning the gap. The CDR3 protein is CASSPGQSGNTIYF. In DNA form, the CDR3 reads TGTGCCAGCTCACCAGGACAGTCTGGAAACACCATATATTTT.

The CDR3 loop reads CASSLTLWQGRVYGYTF. The CDR3, as DNA: TGTGCCAGCAGTTTAACACTCTGGCAGGGGCGGGTTTATGGCTACACCTTC. The chain joins TRBV27 to TRBJ1-2, with TRBD1 as a possible D gene (6 bases). V lost 2 bases and J lost 5, with 21 bases in between. The CDR3 extends over 17 amino acids. Germline V lookup: CDR1 MNHEY, CDR2 SMNVEV (reference sequence).

The chain couples TRBV20-1 to TRBJ2-7; no clear D. The V and J ends lost 6 bases and 7 bases respectively, with 13 bases between them. There are 11 residues in the CDR3. In germline, CDR1 is DFQATT, CDR2 SNEGSKA (reference sequence). The CDR3 sequence: CSAMARAEQYF. The DNA for the CDR3 is TGCAGTGCCATGGCACGAGCGGAGCAGTACTTC.